This entry lists 23 T cell receptor beta chains sequenced from one sample in a study of blood T cell repertoires in COVID-19. Data came from immunoSEQ multiplex PCR; TCRdb stores just in-frame clones and leaves some out. The sample lists 350,000 to 400,000 clones, over 75% occurring once. The sample was PBMCs or T cells enriched from blood (not recorded which). The receptors were gathered from a young man who had recovered from COVID-19.

The V gene is TRBV7-3, the J gene TRBJ1-1; the D gene is possibly TRBD1 (6 bases). This CDR3 has 17 amino acids. V lost 2 bases and J 1 base, leaving 17 bases between the germline ends. Per germline, CDR1 SGHTA and CDR2 FQGTGA. For the CDR3, the DNA is TGTGCCAGCAGCTTACTCCCCACAGGGTCCCCGAACACTGAAGCTTTCTTT. Amino acids: CASSLLPTGSPNTEAFF.

The chain joins TRBV5-1 to TRBJ2-7, with no clear D. The length of the CDR3 is 13 residues. Germline CDR1 reads SGHRS; CDR2 reads YFSETQ. The germline V and J ends were trimmed by 5 bases and 2 bases, with 11 bases remaining between them. The CDR3 reads CASRFEPPYEQYF. CDR3 DNA: TGCGCCAGCAGATTTGAGCCACCCTACGAGCAGTACTTC. Supplemented by reference TRBV5-1 and TRBJ2-7, the full variable domain reads KAGVTQTPRYLIKTRGQQVTLSCSPISGHRSVSWYQQTPGQGLQFLFEYFSETQRNKGNFPGRFSGRQFSNSRSEMNVSTLELGDSALYLCASRFEPPYEQYFGPGTRLTVT.

A single count supports this clone. This rearrangement joins TRBV4-3 to TRBJ2-3, with TRBD2 as a possible D gene (5 bases). Trimming removed 0 bases at V and 5 bases at J, with 21 bases between. The CDR3 is 18 residues long. Germline assignment: CDR1 LGHNA and CDR2 YSLEER. Here the CDR3 reads CASSQDQTRGESIDTQYF. The CDR3 DNA sequence: TGCGCCAGCAGCCAAGACCAAACACGTGGGGAGAGTATAGATACGCAGTATTTT.

The chain joins TRBV5-1 to TRBJ2-5; 10 bases map to TRBD1. The V segment lost 4 bases and the J segment 3 bases; nucleotides outside the gene matches: 3. The CDR3 runs 14 residues. Germline CDR1 is SGHRS and CDR2 is YFSETQ. The DNA of the CDR3 is TGCGCCAGCAGCCACGGGACAGGGGAAGAGACCCAGTACTTC. It specifies CASSHGTGEETQYF.

The genes are TRBV9 and TRBJ2-1; D gene unclear. This CDR3 has 13 residues. V was pared by 2 bases and J by 6 bases, with 9 bases between. Germline lookup yields CDR1 SGDLS and CDR2 YYNGEE. In DNA form, the CDR3 reads TGTGCCAGCAGCGTTCTAGAAGGCAATGAGCAGTTCTTC. Translation: CASSVLEGNEQFF.

This sequence joins TRBV4-3 and TRBJ2-6; D gene unclear. The CDR3 sequence is 15 residues long. V was pared by 4 bases and J by 0 bases, with 7 bases between. CDR1 and CDR2 (germline): LGHNA, YSLEER. The CDR3 spells CASSPHTSGANVLTF. In nucleotides, the CDR3 is TGCGCCAGCAGCCCACATACCTCTGGGGCCAACGTCCTGACTTTC.

The chain employs TRBV2 and TRBJ2-2; TRBD1 matches at 7 bases. The CDR3 extends over 14 amino acids. Germline V CDR1 and CDR2: SNHLY, FYNNEI. V lost 8 bases to trimming and J lost 2 bases; unmatched junction nucleotides: 5. The DNA for the CDR3 is TGTGCCAGCCAGGACAGGTCCAACACCGGGGAGCTGTTTTTT. This gives the protein CASQDRSNTGELFF.

This chain uses TRBV7-2 with TRBJ2-1; D is perhaps TRBD2 (5 bases). V was clipped by 1 base and J by 1 base, with 8 bases between them. CDR3 length: 15 amino acids. Germline CDR1 reads SGHTA; CDR2 reads FQGNSA. The CDR3 is CASSLDRGSYNEQFF. The CDR3 coding sequence is TGTGCCAGCAGCTTAGATCGCGGGTCCTACAATGAGCAGTTCTTC.

This chain links TRBV10-3 with TRBJ1-1; D not resolved. This CDR3 has 14 residues. V shed 3 bases and J shed 2 bases, with 10 bases lying between them. Germline V gives CDR1 ENHRY, CDR2 SYGVKD. CDR3 nucleotides: TGTGCCATCAGTGATTTAGCAACAAACACTGAAGCTTTCTTT. It specifies CAISDLATNTEAFF.

The chain links TRBV5-8 to TRBJ1-4; D call uncertain. The CDR3 totals 13 residues. Germline CDR1 SGHTS, CDR2 YDEGEE. Trimming took off 2 bases at V and 8 bases at J, with 10 bases between the two ends. The CDR3 loop reads CASSFGPSEKLFF. Written as DNA, the CDR3 is TGTGCCAGCAGCTTTGGGCCTTCCGAAAAACTGTTTTTT.

The rearrangement uses TRBV7-9 and TRBJ1-4; tentatively, D is TRBD1 (5 bases). V dropped 4 bases and J dropped 0 bases, with 15 bases sitting between them. Germline-derived CDR1 and CDR2 are SEHNR and FQNEAQ (reference sequence). There are 17 residues in the CDR3. In DNA form, the CDR3 reads TGTGCCAGCAGCTCGTACAGGACCCCGGCAACTAATGAAAAACTGTTTTTT. It translates to CASSSYRTPATNEKLFF.

This chain links TRBV5-1 with TRBJ2-2, with 8 bases identical to TRBD1. This CDR3 comprises 17 residues. CDR1 SGHRS and CDR2 YFSETQ come from the germline V gene. V shed 0 bases and J 1 base; nucleotides not matched to a gene: 5. The DNA for the CDR3 is TGCGCCAGCAGCTTGGTTCTCGGGACAGGGAACACCGGGGAGCTGTTTTTT. Translating it yields CASSLVLGTGNTGELFF.

The chain carries TRBV9 and TRBJ1-2; D possibly corresponds to TRBD1 (6 bases). This CDR3 contains 13 residues. Germline assignment: CDR1 SGDLS and CDR2 YYNGEE. Trimming left V 6 bases short and J 8 bases short, with 17 bases between. CDR3: CASKPGHGLGYTF. CDR3 nucleotide sequence: TGTGCCAGCAAGCCGGGACATGGTCTGGGCTACACCTTC.

V usage is TRBV30 and J usage is TRBJ2-1; 7 positions match TRBD2. CDR3 size: 13 residues. The germline V gene encodes CDR1 GTSNPN and CDR2 SVGIG (reference sequence). V shed 1 base, J shed 5 bases, and the junction held 2 bases outside the gene matches. The CDR3 coding sequence is TGTGCCTGGAGTGGACTAGCTAACAATGAGCAGTTCTTC. This sequence encodes CAWSGLANNEQFF.

This clone was counted once. The chain combines TRBV28 with TRBJ2-1, with a tentative D call TRBD2 (6 bases). The CDR3 totals 17 residues. Germline-derived CDR1 and CDR2 are MDHEN and SYDVKM. V was shortened by 2 bases and J by 0 bases, with 14 bases between the two germline ends. Written as DNA, the CDR3 is TGTGCCAGCAGTTTAAGGGCGCGGGGTAGCTCCTACAATGAGCAGTTCTTC. Translated, it gives CASSLRARGSSYNEQFF.

V is TRBV25-1 and J is TRBJ1-2; 7 nucleotides agree with TRBD1. This CDR3 contains 16 residues. The germline V gene encodes CDR1 MGHDK and CDR2 SYGVNS. J was trimmed by 7 bases and V by 3 bases; bases with no gene match: 14. The CDR3 reads CASSDDFRQGRGGYTF. CDR3 sequence (DNA): TGTGCCAGCAGTGATGATTTTAGACAGGGCAGGGGTGGCTACACCTTC.

V usage is TRBV4-2 and J usage is TRBJ1-6; D is ambiguous. The germline V gene encodes CDR1 LGHNA and CDR2 YNFKEQ. The length of the CDR3 is 16 residues. Trimming left V 5 bases short and J 4 bases short, with 15 bases between. The chain's CDR3 is CASSEGRDVYNSPLHF. In DNA, the CDR3 is TGTGCCAGCAGCGAAGGCCGGGATGTGTATAATTCACCCCTCCACTTT.

This clone turned up a few times. V gene TRBV18 combines with J gene TRBJ1-5; the match to TRBD1 covers 8 bases. Germline-derived CDR1 and CDR2 are KGHSH and LQKENI. V was clipped by 6 bases and J by 3 bases; unmatched bases: 10. This CDR3 comprises 16 residues. CDR3 nucleotide sequence: TGTGCCAGCTCCCAACAGGGGGGGAAAAACAATCAGCCCCAGCATTTT. Translating it yields CASSQQGGKNNQPQHF.

This clone was seen a handful of times. The gene calls are TRBV5-4 and TRBJ1-1; 7 positions match TRBD1. CDR1 SGHNT and CDR2 YYREEE come from the germline V gene (reference sequence). The junction had 7 bases not matched to a gene; V was cut back by 1 base and J by 4 bases. The CDR3 consists of 15 residues. For the CDR3, the DNA is TGTGCCAGCAGCTTGATCTACCAGGGGGGCACTGAAGCTTTCTTT. Amino acid sequence: CASSLIYQGGTEAFF.

The chain uses TRBV5-3 and TRBJ2-1; 7 nucleotides align to TRBD1. TRBV5-3 is an ORF, with its function uncertain. This CDR3 contains 14 residues. V was pared by 4 bases and J by 5 bases, with 6 bases of the junction left unmatched. The CDR3 DNA is TGTGCCAGAAGCCCTGGACAGGTAAACAATGAGCAGTTCTTC. It encodes CARSPGQVNNEQFF.

The chain recombines TRBV7-9 with TRBJ2-5; D uncertain. Trimming took off 1 base at V and 4 bases at J, with 16 bases between the two ends. The length of the CDR3 is 16 residues. Germline V gives CDR1 SEHNR, CDR2 FQNEAQ (reference sequence). CDR3 in DNA: TGTGCCAGCAGCTTAGAAATCTTAGGCCCGGGAGAGACCCAGTACTTC. Translated, it gives CASSLEILGPGETQYF. Together with reference TRBV7-9 and TRBJ2-5, the CDR3 gives the full variable domain: DTGVSQNPRHKITKRGQNVTFRCDPISEHNRLYWYRQTLGQGPEFLTYFQNEAQLEKSRLLSDRFSAERPKGSFSTLEIQRTEQGDSAMYLCASSLEILGPGETQYFGPGTRLLVL.

This clone was recorded once. The V and J genes are TRBV9 and TRBJ2-2, with a tentative D call TRBD2 (6 bases). Germline-derived CDR1 and CDR2 are SGDLS and YYNGEE. V gave up 3 bases and J gave up 0 bases, with 21 bases separating them. The CDR3 sequence is 19 residues long. The CDR3 DNA is TGTGCCAGCAGCGCTCGGGACTTCCATCACTCTGCGAACACCGGGGAGCTGTTTTTT. It encodes CASSARDFHHSANTGELFF.

The chain is built from TRBV3-1 (or the pseudogene TRBV3-2) and TRBJ1-3; maybe TRBD1 (5 bases). The CDR3 totals 15 residues. V lost 0 bases, J lost 7 bases, and 13 bases lay in between. Germline V gene data show CDR1 as LGHDT and CDR2 as YNNKEL (reference sequence). The DNA of the CDR3 is TGTGCCAGCAGCCAAGATACCGTGAAGGGGAACACCATATATTTT. Encoded protein: CASSQDTVKGNTIYF.